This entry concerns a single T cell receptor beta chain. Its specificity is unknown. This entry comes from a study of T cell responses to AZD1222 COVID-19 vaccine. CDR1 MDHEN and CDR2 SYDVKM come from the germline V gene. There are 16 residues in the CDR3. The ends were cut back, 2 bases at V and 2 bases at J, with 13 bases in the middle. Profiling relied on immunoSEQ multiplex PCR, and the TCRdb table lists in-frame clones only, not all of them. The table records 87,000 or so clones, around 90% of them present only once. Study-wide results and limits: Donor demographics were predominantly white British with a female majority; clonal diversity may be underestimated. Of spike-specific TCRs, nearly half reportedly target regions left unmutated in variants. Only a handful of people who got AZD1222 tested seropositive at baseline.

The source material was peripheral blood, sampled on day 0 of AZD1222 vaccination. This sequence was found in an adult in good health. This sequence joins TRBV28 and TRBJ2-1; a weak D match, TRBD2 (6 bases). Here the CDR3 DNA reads TGTGCCAGCAGTTTAGGGGCTAGCGTGACCTACAATGAGCAGTTCTTC. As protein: CASSLGASVTYNEQFF. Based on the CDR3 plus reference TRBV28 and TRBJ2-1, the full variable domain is DVKVTQSSRYLVKRTGEKVFLECVQDMDHENMFWYRQDPGLGLRLIYFSYDVKMKEKGDIPEGYSVSREKKERFSLILESASTNQTSMYLCASSLGASVTYNEQFFGPGTRLTVL.